These T cell receptor beta chains were read from a single sample in a study of human thymus T cells. Measured with immunoSEQ multiplex PCR; TCRdb has only the in-frame clones, and not every one. The sample includes tens of thousands of clones, 85% to 95% seen only once; the top ten take about 0.03%. The sequenced sample was thymus tissue. These receptors were collected from a girl less than two years old with a congenital heart defect but otherwise immunologically healthy. The CDR3 runs from the conserved cysteine through the conserved F or W. A D gene is named only where the DNA matches it firmly. Not all rows give a size; the values are once, few, many and, for expanded clones, a class.

clone size	V gene	J gene	D gene	CDR3 protein	CDR3 DNA
NA	TRBV11-2	TRBJ2-1	NA	CASSPAPYNEQFF	TGTGCCAGCAGCCCGGCGCCCTACAATGAGCAGTTCTTC
NA	TRBV5-4	TRBJ1-1	NA	CASSSKQEGNTEAFF	TGTGCCAGCAGCTCCAAACAGGAGGGGAACACTGAAGCTTTCTTT
NA	TRBV28	TRBJ2-2	NA	CASNRWWAGELFF	TGTGCCAGCAATAGGTGGTGGGCCGGGGAGCTGTTTTTT
few	TRBV10-3	TRBJ1-1	NA	CAIMTGRDTEAFF	TGTGCCATCATGACCGGGAGGGACACTGAAGCTTTCTTT
once	TRBV6-6	TRBJ2-7	NA	CASSYSGAPEQYF	TGTGCCAGCAGTTACTCAGGGGCACCCGAGCAGTACTTC
NA	TRBV15	TRBJ1-2	NA	CATAGHPRAGYTF	TGTGCCACCGCCGGCCATCCTCGAGCAGGCTACACCTTC
once	TRBV5-4	TRBJ1-6	NA	CATSGEGNSPLHF	TGTGCCACCTCGGGGGAGGGGAATTCACCCCTCCACTTT
NA	TRBV2	TRBJ2-1	TRBD2	CASSEAQAAGVRYNEQFF	TGTGCCAGCAGTGAAGCGCAGGCGGCGGGAGTTCGATACAATGAGCAGTTCTTC
NA	TRBV11-3	TRBJ2-1	NA	CASSLGRGWSGYNEQFF	TGTGCCAGCAGCCTCGGAAGGGGTTGGAGCGGCTACAATGAGCAGTTCTTC
NA	TRBV6-5	TRBJ2-3	NA	CASSYSTGVTDTQYF	TGTGCCAGCAGTTACTCGACCGGGGTCACAGATACGCAGTATTTT
NA	TRBV5-6	TRBJ2-7	NA	CASSLGWAGHSYEQYF	TGTGCCAGCAGCTTAGGTTGGGCGGGGCACTCCTACGAGCAGTACTTC
NA	TRBV15	TRBJ2-7	NA	CATSRDRGGAMKEQYF	TGTGCCACCAGCAGAGATCGCGGCGGGGCGATGAAGGAGCAGTACTTC
NA	TRBV10-3	TRBJ2-7	NA	CASSRRESDEQYF	TGTGCCAGCTCGCGGAGGGAAAGCGACGAGCAGTACTTC
NA	TRBV27	TRBJ2-3	NA	CASKGFRRGSTDTQYF	TGTGCCAGCAAGGGGTTCCGGAGAGGGTCAACAGATACGCAGTATTTT